The rows below give T cell receptor beta chains drawn from one sample of a study of blood T cell repertoires in COVID-19. Produced via immunoSEQ multiplex PCR; TCRdb's table is partial and in-frame only. There are about 300,000 clones in the sample; 70% to 85% occur only once, and more than 1.4% lies in the top ten. Sequencing input: peripheral blood. These receptors all stem from a human donor with COVID-19, enrolled during active disease. The donor label of this sample is uncertain. Each CDR3 is given with its conserved first and last residue. The D gene is left open where the match is weak. Rows may omit the clone size; those that give it use once, few, many or a size class.

d_gene | j_gene | abundance | v_gene | CDR3nt | CDR3aa
NA | TRBJ1-6 | NA | TRBV11-3 | TGTGCCAGCAGCTTAGATTCCTATTCACCCCTCCACTTT | CASSLDSYSPLHF
NA | TRBJ1-2 | once | TRBV5-1 | TGCGCCAGCAGCTTGTTGGGGGATGCGGGGTTGCGGGGAGACTATGGCTACACCTTC | CASSLLGDAGLRGDYGYTF
NA | TRBJ1-2 | NA | TRBV30 | TGTGCCTGGAGTGTAGGGGCTGGCTACACCTTC | CAWSVGAGYTF
TRBD2 | TRBJ2-7 | NA | TRBV19 | TGTGCCAGTAGTGTAAGGACTAGCGGGAGCGACGAGCAGTACTTC | CASSVRTSGSDEQYF
TRBD1 | TRBJ1-1 | NA | TRBV30 | TGTGCCTGGACAAAAGACAGGGCTTCAGCTTTCTTT | CAWTKDRASAFF
NA | TRBJ2-1 | NA | TRBV30 | TGTGCCTGGAGTCCCCGGGGGGCGGGCAATGAGCAGTTCTTC | CAWSPRGAGNEQFF
TRBD1 | TRBJ1-5 | NA | TRBV7-8 | TGTGCCAGCAGCCTCGCACGACAGGGAAATCAGCCCCAGCATTTT | CASSLARQGNQPQHF
TRBD2 | TRBJ2-1 | once | TRBV27 | TGTGCCAGCAGTTTAGCGATAGCGGGAGCACGGGGGAATGAGCAGTTCTTC | CASSLAIAGARGNEQFF
TRBD1 | TRBJ2-7 | NA | TRBV7-8 | TGTGCCAGCAGCCTGGACAGGGCTCCTGGAGAGCAGTACTTC | CASSLDRAPGEQYF
TRBD2 | TRBJ2-7 | NA | TRBV10-3 | TGTGCCATCATGGGCCAACATGTGAGCGGGAGGCGGGATTCTCCCTACGAGCAGTACTTC | CAIMGQHVSGRRDSPYEQYF